Listed here are 16 T cell receptor beta chains from one sample, sequenced in a study of cytomegalovirus exposure and HLA in healthy donors. This table comes from immunoSEQ multiplex PCR, and its TCRdb copy is limited to in-frame clones, with some not included. The sample holds about 140,000 clones, 80% to 95% seen once. Sequenced: PBMCs. The receptors originated from a man between 18 and 29 years old in good health and CMV-seronegative.

This chain uses TRBV11-2 with TRBJ1-1; no definite D call. Trimming pared 2 bases from V and 7 bases from J, leaving 14 bases between. The CDR3 has 14 residues. In germline, CDR1 is SGHAT, CDR2 FQNNGV. The DNA for the CDR3 is TGTGCCAGCAGCTTAATCCGGGGTAGACATGAAGCTTTCTTT. Protein product: CASSLIRGRHEAFF.

For the CDR3, the DNA is TGTGCCAGCAGCCCCCGGGACAGGTCGGGCGAGCAGTACTTC. It translates to CASSPRDRSGEQYF. J is TRBJ2-7 and V is TRBV9; 8 positions match TRBD1. The junction had 9 bases not matched to a gene; V was cut back by 4 bases and J by 6 bases. CDR3 length equals 14 residues. Germline lookup yields CDR1 SGDLS and CDR2 YYNGEE.

The chain is built from TRBV18 and TRBJ2-5; D uncertain. The CDR3 spans 14 residues. Germline V lookup: CDR1 KGHSH, CDR2 LQKENI. Trimming took 0 bases from V and 2 from J, leaving 7 bases between them. In nucleotides, the CDR3 is TGTGCCAGCTCACCACCAGCGCCACAAGAGACCCAGTACTTC. Protein sequence: CASSPPAPQETQYF.

This chain uses TRBV2 with TRBJ1-6, with no clear D. Germline V gene sequence: CDR1 SNHLY, CDR2 FYNNEI. The V end lost 6 bases, the J end lost 7 bases, and 16 bases lay between the germline ends. The CDR3 covers 15 residues. CDR3 in amino acids: CASSPRGPGNSPLHF. In DNA, the CDR3 is TGTGCCAGCAGCCCGAGAGGGCCGGGGAATTCACCCCTCCACTTT.

This sequence joins TRBV6-4 and TRBJ2-1; 12 bases agree with TRBD2. Germline V gene data show CDR1 as MRHNA and CDR2 as SNTAGT. V lost 0 bases and J lost 9; bases outside the gene matches: 3. This CDR3 comprises 15 residues. Here the CDR3 reads CASSDSTSGGSEQFF. The CDR3 DNA reads as TGTGCCAGCAGTGACTCGACTAGCGGGGGTAGTGAGCAGTTCTTC.

The CDR3: CASSQESRLAGLQETQYF. CDR3 in DNA: TGCGCCAGCAGCCAAGAAAGTCGGTTAGCGGGGTTGCAAGAGACCCAGTACTTC. The chain recombines TRBV4-1 with TRBJ2-5, with 8 bases lining up with TRBD2. The trim removed 0 bases at V and 2 bases at J, leaving 11 bases unmatched. This CDR3 region has 18 residues. CDR1 is MGHRA, CDR2 YSYEKL, per germline.

The gene calls are TRBV30 and TRBJ2-7; 7 nucleotides line up with TRBD1. V dropped 1 base and J dropped 4; count of bases not matched to a gene: 7. Germline CDR1 and CDR2: GTSNPN and SVGIG (reference sequence). The CDR3 is 14 residues long. CDR3 nucleotides: TGTGCCTGGAGTGCGACAGGGATGTTATACGAGCAGTACGTC. Translation gives CAWSATGMLYEQYV.

The V and J genes are TRBV2 and TRBJ1-1; D gene ambiguous. V dropped 10 bases and J dropped 6 bases, with 27 bases sitting between them. This CDR3 contains 16 residues. Germline assignment: CDR1 SNHLY and CDR2 FYNNEI. The CDR3 DNA reads as TGTGCCAACCGGGGTAATGGGAATCTACGTTCTGCTGAAGCTTTCTTT. Encoded protein: CANRGNGNLRSAEAFF.

CDR3 region: CASSLAGSRLPYEQYF. The CDR3 DNA reads as TGCGCCAGCAGCTTGGCCGGAAGCAGGCTACCCTACGAGCAGTACTTC. The chain has TRBV5-1 and TRBJ2-7, with D unclear. CDR3 length: 16 amino acids. The germline V and J ends were trimmed by 0 bases and 2 bases, with 15 bases remaining between them. Germline V gene lookup returns CDR1 SGHRS and CDR2 YFSETQ.

The chain combines TRBV7-9 with TRBJ2-3, with 7 bases lining up with TRBD2. The CDR3 consists of 15 residues. V dropped 3 bases and J dropped 0; count of bases not matched to a gene: 3. Germline values: CDR1 SEHNR, CDR2 FQNEAQ (reference sequence). CDR3 nucleotides: TGTGCCAGCAGCTTTCGCGGGGGTAGCACAGATACGCAGTATTTT. Translated, it gives CASSFRGGSTDTQYF.

This chain links TRBV5-1 with TRBJ1-2; D unclear. This CDR3 has 16 residues. V lost 4 bases and J 8 bases, leaving 24 bases between the germline ends. Germline lookup yields CDR1 SGHRS and CDR2 YFSETQ. CDR3 sequence (DNA): TGCGCCAGCAGCACGAACTCGGGCGGGGTTCTGGGGGGCTACACCTTC. This encodes CASSTNSGGVLGGYTF. The full variable domain, in which reference TRBV5-1 and TRBJ1-2 provide the parts outside the CDR3, is KAGVTQTPRYLIKTRGQQVTLSCSPISGHRSVSWYQQTPGQGLQFLFEYFSETQRNKGNFPGRFSGRQFSNSRSEMNVSTLELGDSALYLCASSTNSGGVLGGYTFGSGTRLTVV.

V usage is TRBV5-1 and J usage is TRBJ2-7; no clear D. The V and J ends lost 1 base and 0 bases respectively, with 11 bases between them. Germline V gene sequence: CDR1 SGHRS, CDR2 YFSETQ. This CDR3 spans 15 amino acids. DNA for the CDR3: TGCGCCAGCAGCTTGTGGGTTGAGGCCTCCTACGAGCAGTACTTC. The encoded protein is CASSLWVEASYEQYF.

This chain uses TRBV6-1 with TRBJ1-1; D might be TRBD1 (5 bases). The ends were cut back, 5 bases at V and 1 base at J, with 8 bases in the middle. CDR3 length: 13 amino acids. Germline V gene sequence: CDR1 MNHNS, CDR2 SASEGT. In nucleotides, the CDR3 is TGTGCCAGCAGTTGGGGCCGGAACACTGAAGCTTTCTTT. Protein: CASSWGRNTEAFF.

This clone was seen just once. J is TRBJ1-5 and V is TRBV7-8; D gene ambiguous. The V gene lost 6 bases and the J gene lost 6 bases, with 12 bases spanning the gap. Germline-derived CDR1 and CDR2 are SGHVS and FQNEAQ. The CDR3 is 13 residues long. The DNA of the CDR3 is TGTGCCAGCAGTCCTAGAAGGATTCAGCCCCAGCATTTT. The encoded protein is CASSPRRIQPQHF.

This rearrangement joins TRBV7-9 to TRBJ2-3; D unresolved. CDR3 length: 12 amino acids. In germline, CDR1 is SEHNR, CDR2 FQNEAQ (reference sequence). V was cut by 7 bases and J by 2 bases, with 7 bases left in between. The CDR3 nucleotides read TGTGCCAGCACCTATTACACAGATACGCAGTATTTT. Its translation is CASTYYTDTQYF.

The gene calls are TRBV29-1 and TRBJ1-5; tentatively, D is TRBD1 (5 bases). Deletions cut 5 bases from V and 9 bases from J, with 17 bases between. The germline CDR1 and CDR2 sequences are SQVTM and ANQGSEA. This CDR3 is built from 13 residues. This CDR3 is CSVTQDLTGPQHF. CDR3 DNA: TGCAGCGTTACACAGGACCTGACTGGGCCCCAGCATTTT.